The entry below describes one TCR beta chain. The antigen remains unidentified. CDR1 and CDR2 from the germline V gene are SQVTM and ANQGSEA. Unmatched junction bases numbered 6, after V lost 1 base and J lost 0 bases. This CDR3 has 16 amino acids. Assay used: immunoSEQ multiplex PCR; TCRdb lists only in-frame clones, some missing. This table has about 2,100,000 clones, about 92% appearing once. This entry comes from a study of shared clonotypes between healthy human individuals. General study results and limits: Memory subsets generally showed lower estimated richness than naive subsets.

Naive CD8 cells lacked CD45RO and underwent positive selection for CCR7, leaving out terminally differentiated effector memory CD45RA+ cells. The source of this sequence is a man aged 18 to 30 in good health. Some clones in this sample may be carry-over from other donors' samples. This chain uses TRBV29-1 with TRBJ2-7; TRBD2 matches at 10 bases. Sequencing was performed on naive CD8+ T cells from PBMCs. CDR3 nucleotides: TGCAGCGTTGAAGTTGTCCCTAGCGGGAGCTCCTACGAGCAGTACTTC. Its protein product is CSVEVVPSGSSYEQYF.